In its sample, the clone carrying this T cell receptor beta chain was seen a few times. Germline and junction disagree at one end, which may indicate a read error. Each patient came to thyroid surgery without any prior treatment (of any kind). TCRdb re-clonotyped the PCR reads through MiXCR. Of tens of thousands of clones listed, approximately 25% are singletons. CDR3 length: 16 residues. The germline V gene encodes CDR1 ENHRY and CDR2 SYGVKD. These data come from a study of metastatic and nonmetastatic thyroid tumors. Material: blood. The rearrangement joins TRBV10-3 to TRBJ2-1; 9 bases agree with TRBD2. This TCR derives from a female donor with papillary thyroid cancer or a benign thyroid nodule (not recorded which). Some clones in this sample may be carry-over from other donors' samples. This CDR3 is CAISDASGVSYNKQFF. CDR3 nucleotide sequence: TGTGCCATCAGTGATGCTAGCGGGGTCTCATACAATAAGCAATTCTTC.